This section outlines one T cell receptor (beta chain) sequence together with its context. This clonotype was seen a single time. Its cognate antigen has yet to be identified. Base quality data are lacking; no much larger clone is found one base away. A lone read is weak support. This sample is part of a study of blood T cells in healthy people across ages (dated by TCRdb to about 2015). Regarding the study in general: In model experiments, template switching captured roughly one uniquely barcoded TCR beta cDNA molecule for every two T cells. Using deep sequencing normalized with unique cDNA molecular identifiers, the study measured how TCR beta repertoire diversity changes with age. The donors were split into four age groups: young (average 16 years), middle-aged (roughly 39), aged (more than 60) and long-lived (approximately 80). Using the same blood draw, the study looked at two additional independent replicas of 1 million unique cDNA reads for two donors, one aged 18 to 30 and the other aged 80 or older. To avoid experimental bias, donors of different ages were distributed randomly across sequencing lanes. The research as a whole found: A strong correlation was found between observed TCR beta diversity and the percentage of naive T cells measured by flow cytometry. Because donor CMV infection status was unknown, age-related changes in expanded clonotypes were potentially confounded. Compared with the aged group, more naive CD4+ T cells, fewer expanded clones and increased TCR diversity were shown by the long-lived group, suggesting age selection. Since profiling was done on bulk unsorted PBMCs, naive and antigen-experienced compartments could not be conclusively compared. Observed TCR beta diversity per million T cells fell roughly linearly with age, and a significant reduction was already apparent by age about 36. Estimates of total diversity based on one million sequenced T cells were regarded as lower bounds and as underestimates.

In the germline V gene, CDR1 corresponds to SGDLS and CDR2 to YYNGEE. V lost 2 bases and J lost 4 bases, and the count of bases not matched to a germline gene is 17. From the cysteine through the phenylalanine, the CDR3 covers 19 amino acids. Only the CDR3 region is kept as DNA, spanning 57 bases read in frame from base 1. To prepare the library, 5' RACE was applied. Sequenced on an Illumina HiSeq 2500. A second roughly 6 to 11 cycle PCR used a sample-barcoded 5' primer and a J-beta primer mix. A unique molecular identifier was introduced onto each TCR beta cDNA molecule by a template-switch 5' adaptor carrying 12 random nucleotides. Each sample yielded at least 3 million CDR3-containing paired-end reads. First-strand cDNA synthesis was performed from all RNA using the Mint cDNA synthesis kit, with priming by a TRBC-specific oligonucleotide. After uracil-DNA glycosylase treatment, a first 18-cycle PCR used universal primers M1SS and BC2_uni_R on all cDNA. As for how the authors treated the data: For normalization, 1 million high-quality reads, each with a distinct molecular identifier, were randomly selected from each sample. Instead of being binned into consensus sequences, reads with shared molecular identifiers were discarded. MiTCR, with a Q25 quality threshold and the strictest error-elimination algorithm, was used for CDR3 identification, clonotype clustering and error correction. A nonparametric unseen species model using Euler transformation provided a lower-bound estimate of total TCR beta diversity. Starting from the raw public reads, TCRdb applied fastp trimming at Q25, assembled clones with MiXCR and retained in-frame beta chains. Rows are combined by CDR3 protein, so each entry shows the most common genes and DNA. The V and J calls and clone size are TCRdb's, not the authors'. The sample table holds hundreds of thousands of distinct CDR3 sequences, of which roughly half were seen once. The ten largest clones take up less than 15% of the sample.

The 39 donors, aged roughly 6 to 95 years, were systemically healthy Caucasian individuals from Russia. Each donor gave 8 to 10 milliliters of peripheral blood, collected into EDTA-treated Vacutainer tubes. Ficoll-Paque density-gradient centrifugation was used to isolate PBMCs, with at least 6.5 million per sample. Trizol reagent was used to extract total RNA from PBMCs, with at least 5 micrograms per sample. Naive CD45RAhigh/CD27high T cell percentages were measured by flow cytometry on a PBMC aliquot from every donor. The source of this sequence is a woman of 80 years or more in good health. Sequenced sample: blood. Recombination connected TRBV9 to TRBJ2-3, with 9 middle bases fitting TRBD2. Read as DNA, the sequence is TGTGCCAGCAGCGTCGGCCCGGGCGCGGGAGGGGAGTATGCAGATACGCAGTATTTT. Its protein product is CASSVGPGAGGEYADTQYF.